This TCR beta chain was recorded in a study of neurological immune-mediated disorders. At the level of the study: Disease course was recorded as relapsing-remitting for about 31 and secondary progressive for about 8.5% of the roughly 35 multiple sclerosis patients. Study conclusions and caveats: Private repertoires in all groups were suggested by the finding that expanded clones across subjects shared no CDR3 amino acid sequences. The repertoires of 18 of 34 multiple sclerosis patients were placed by phylogenetic grouping in a single related-CDR3 cluster, which may be a signature.

The cDNA was generated through 5'RACE incorporating 10-nucleotide random UMIs. Each CDR3 protein is one row after TCRdb ran MiXCR on the 5' RACE reads. This sample has fewer than 50,000 distinct CDR3 sequences; 2.5% occur once, and the top ten carry 9.5% to 15%. This clonotype was picked up many times. No antigen is known for it. The CDR3 extends over 14 amino acids. Germline V lookup: CDR1 SGHRS, CDR2 YFSETQ. Trimming shortened V by 1 base and J by 1 base, and 8 bases separated the two germline ends. This receptor was obtained from a man in his thirties or forties with multiple sclerosis. Sequencing was carried out using PBMCs. The chain is built from TRBV5-1 and TRBJ1-1; D gene uncertain. The CDR3 nucleotides read TGCGCCAGCAGCTTGCCCCGAGGGAACACTGAAGCTTTCTTT. Amino acids: CASSLPRGNTEAFF. Supplemented by reference TRBV5-1 and TRBJ1-1, the full variable domain reads KAGVTQTPRYLIKTRGQQVTLSCSPISGHRSVSWYQQTPGQGLQFLFEYFSETQRNKGNFPGRFSGRQFSNSRSEMNVSTLELGDSALYLCASSLPRGNTEAFFGQGTRLTVV.